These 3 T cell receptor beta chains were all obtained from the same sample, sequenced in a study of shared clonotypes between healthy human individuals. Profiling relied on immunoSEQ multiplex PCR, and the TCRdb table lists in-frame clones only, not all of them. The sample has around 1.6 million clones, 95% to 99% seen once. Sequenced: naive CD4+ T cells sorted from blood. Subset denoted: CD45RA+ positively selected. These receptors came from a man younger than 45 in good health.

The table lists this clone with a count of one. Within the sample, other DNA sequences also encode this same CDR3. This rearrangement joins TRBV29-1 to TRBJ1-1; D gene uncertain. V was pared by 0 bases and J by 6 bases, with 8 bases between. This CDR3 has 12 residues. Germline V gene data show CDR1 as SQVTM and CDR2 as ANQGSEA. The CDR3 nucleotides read TGCAGCGTTGAAGATCCGGGCGCTGAAGCTTTCTTT. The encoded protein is CSVEDPGAEAFF.

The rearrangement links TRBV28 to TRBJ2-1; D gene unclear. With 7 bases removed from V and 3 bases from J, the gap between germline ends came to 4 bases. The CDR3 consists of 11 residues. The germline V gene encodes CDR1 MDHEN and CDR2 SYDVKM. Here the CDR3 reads CASKDYNEQFF. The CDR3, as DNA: TGTGCCAGCAAGGACTACAATGAGCAGTTCTTC.

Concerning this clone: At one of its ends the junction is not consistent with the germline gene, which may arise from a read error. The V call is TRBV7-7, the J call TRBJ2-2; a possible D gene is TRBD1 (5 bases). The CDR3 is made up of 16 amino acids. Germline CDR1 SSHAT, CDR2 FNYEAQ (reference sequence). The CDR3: CASSSGVAGRTGELFF. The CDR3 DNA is TGTGCTAGCAGCTCTGGAGTTGCAGGGCGGACCGGGGAGCTGTTTTTT.